A single sample is the source of the 30 T cell receptor beta chains below, sequenced in a study of regulatory T cells in long-lasting Graves disease. Combining iRepertoire HTBI primers with Arm-PCR of CDR3 regions, the authors built TCR beta libraries. TCRdb re-analysed the multiplex PCR reads in MiXCR, keeping a single row per CDR3 protein. The sample records hundreds of thousands of distinct CDR3 sequences, 15% to 20% being singletons. As to time point: newly diagnosed GD, antithyroid drugs for less than 3 months. Following extraction of RNA from PBMCs, that RNA was used to make the TCR library. This sample also belongs to another study, concerning T cells in Graves' hyperthyroidism and ophthalmopathy.

The starting material was peripheral blood mononuclear cells (PBMCs), obtained at new diagnosis, from a patient treated with antithyroid drugs. These receptors all come from a woman in her forties or fifties with Graves disease.

This clonotype was seen repeatedly, ten times or more. The rearrangement joins TRBV2 to TRBJ2-2, with D tentatively TRBD1 (6 bases). The length of the CDR3 is 15 residues. Germline V gene data show CDR1 as SNHLY and CDR2 as FYNNEI. The V end lost 7 bases, the J end lost 3 bases, and 15 bases lay between the germline ends. The CDR3 loop reads CASNRDTSYTGELFF. The CDR3, as DNA: TGTGCCAGCAACCGGGACACCAGTTACACCGGGGAGCTGTTTTTT.

Many counts were recorded for this clonotype. The chain carries TRBV11-2 and TRBJ2-3; weak D call: TRBD2 (6 bases). The V end was cut by 1 base, the J end by 4 bases, with 12 bases between. Germline V gene lookup returns CDR1 SGHAT and CDR2 FQNNGV. The CDR3 runs to 15 residues. CDR3 in amino acids: CASSLGPSGADTQYF. For the CDR3, the DNA is TGTGCCAGCAGCTTAGGGCCGTCGGGGGCAGATACGCAGTATTTT.

Concerning this clonotype: A much larger clone is a single base away; this may be a read error. This chain connects TRBV28 to TRBJ1-2; possible D gene TRBD1, 5 bases. Germline values: CDR1 MDHEN, CDR2 SYDVKM. Trimming took off 2 bases at V and 3 bases at J, with 16 bases between the two ends. This CDR3 is built from 16 residues. The CDR3 DNA sequence: TGTGCCAGCAGTTTAGGGGGTGTTGGGAGAGACTATGGCTACACCTTC. This gives the protein CASSLGGVGRDYGYTF.

Concerning this clonotype: Germline is not matched at one junction end, which may reflect a read error. This rearrangement joins TRBV24-1 to TRBJ1-1; D might be TRBD1 (5 bases). From germline, CDR1 is KGHDR and CDR2 SFDVKD. The CDR3 contains 13 residues. The CDR3 DNA follows: TGTGCCACCAGTGATTTGGGGGGAACTGGAGCTTTCTTT. It encodes CATSDLGGTGAFF.

This clonotype was detected only a few times. The chain joins TRBV2 to TRBJ2-1; D might be TRBD1 (6 bases). The CDR3 is 13 amino acids. The ends were cut back, 6 bases at V and 9 bases at J, with 15 bases in the middle. CDR1 is SNHLY and CDR2 is FYNNEI in the germline V gene. The CDR3 spells CASRGIQGFEQFF. As DNA, the CDR3 is TGTGCCAGCAGGGGCATACAGGGTTTTGAGCAGTTCTTC.

This clonotype was counted only a few times. The chain recombines TRBV20-1 with TRBJ2-7; 7 nucleotides line up with TRBD2. V lost 5 bases and J lost 6; bases outside the gene matches: 10. This CDR3 contains 13 residues. Per germline, CDR1 DFQATT and CDR2 SNEGSKA (reference sequence). The DNA for the CDR3 is TGCAGTGCTCCACGCGGGGGAAAGTTCGAGCAGTACTTC. It translates to CSAPRGGKFEQYF.

Worth noting for this clonotype: The junction differs from germline at one of its ends, possibly a read error. The DNA for the CDR3 is TGTGCCAGCAGCCTTGGACAGACTGGGACGGAAAAACCGTTTTTT. It encodes CASSLGQTGTEKPFF. J is TRBJ1-4 and V is TRBV7-9; D perhaps matches TRBD1 (6 bases). Germline V gene sequence: CDR1 SEHNR, CDR2 FQNEAQ (reference sequence). This CDR3 region has 15 residues. The full variable domain, completed using reference TRBV7-9 and TRBJ1-4, is DTGVSQNPRHKITKRGQNVTFRCDPISEHNRLYWYRQTLGQGPEFLTYFQNEAQLEKSRLLSDRFSAERPKGSFSTLEIQRTEQGDSAMYLCASSLGQTGTEKPFFGSGTQLSVL.

Ten or more counts support this clonotype. The V call is TRBV9, the J call TRBJ1-6, with D perhaps matching TRBD1 (6 bases). CDR1 is SGDLS and CDR2 is YYNGEE in the germline V gene. The germline V and J ends were trimmed by 4 bases and 7 bases, with 12 bases remaining between them. This CDR3 has 14 residues. CDR3 amino acids: CASSSRGENSPLHF. CDR3 coding DNA: TGTGCCAGCAGCTCGAGGGGGGAGAATTCACCCCTCCACTTT.

This clonotype was seen once. Lacking the conserved final phenylalanine or tryptophan, this CDR3 likely reflects a read error. The chain employs TRBV11-3 and TRBJ1-4; D is perhaps TRBD1 (5 bases). Germline CDR1 reads SGHNT; CDR2 reads YENEEA. The V gene lost 0 bases and the J gene lost 7 bases, with 6 bases spanning the gap. CDR3 length: 13 amino acids. The CDR3 DNA sequence: TGTGCCAGCAGCTTAGATCAGGGTGAAAAACTGTTTCTT. It encodes CASSLDQGEKLFL.

This clonotype was found a few times. The rearrangement uses TRBV19 and TRBJ2-6; tentatively, D is TRBD2 (7 bases). V lost 5 bases, J lost 0 bases, and 20 bases lay in between. CDR1 LNHDA and CDR2 SQIVND come from the germline V gene (reference sequence). The CDR3 is made up of 19 amino acids. The CDR3 sequence is CASSAPWGGGSSGANVLTF. CDR3 DNA: TGTGCCAGTAGTGCGCCGTGGGGGGGCGGCTCCTCTGGGGCCAACGTCCTGACTTTC.

This clonotype was seen a handful of times. A read error may produce the germline difference seen at one junction end. This chain uses TRBV10-3 with TRBJ2-1; weak D call: TRBD1 (6 bases). The J call may be wrong; the DNA end is better matched by TRBJ2-5. This CDR3 region has 17 residues. Germline V gives CDR1 ENHRY, CDR2 SYGVKD. CDR3 coding DNA: TGTGCCACCAGTGAGTCAGGGGCAGGGAATCTTCAAGAGACCCAGTACTTC. Its translation: CATSESGAGNLQETQYF.

There are a few counts of this clonotype. The gene calls are TRBV20-1 and TRBJ1-5; D unclear. The CDR3 has 15 residues. Germline lookup yields CDR1 DFQATT and CDR2 SNEGSKA (reference sequence). Trimming removed 0 bases at V and 0 bases at J, with 9 bases between. CDR3 bases: TGCAGTGCTAGAGATCTGGCGGGTAGCAATCAGCCCCAGCATTTT. Translation: CSARDLAGSNQPQHF.

The J gene is TRBJ2-3, the V gene TRBV7-9, with 14 bases matching TRBD2. Germline-derived CDR1 and CDR2 are SEHNR and FQNEAQ (reference sequence). The V segment lost 5 bases and the J segment 2 bases; nucleotides outside the gene matches: 9. The CDR3 runs to 18 residues. CDR3 DNA: TGTGCCAGCAGCACCTGGACTAGCGGGGGGCCTTTCACAGATACGCAGTATTTT. Translation gives CASSTWTSGGPFTDTQYF.

The table lists this clonotype with a few counts. The chain joins TRBV10-3 to TRBJ2-1; D uncertain. Germline V gene data show CDR1 as ENHRY and CDR2 as SYGVKD. Trimming left V 3 bases short and J 7 bases short, with 16 bases between. The CDR3 has 15 amino acids. CDR3 amino acids: CAISDPRAPGNEQFF. The CDR3 region has the DNA TGTGCCATCAGTGACCCTCGGGCCCCTGGAAATGAGCAGTTCTTC.

This chain uses TRBV7-9 with TRBJ2-7, with D possibly TRBD2 on 6 matching bases. The CDR3 is 15 residues long. The germline V and J ends were trimmed by 5 bases and 4 bases, with 18 bases remaining between them. Germline V gene data show CDR1 as SEHNR and CDR2 as FQNEAQ (reference sequence). The CDR3 region has the DNA TGTGCCAGCAGCCAAGGAAGGGTGGGGACTTACGAGCAGTACTTC. Translated: CASSQGRVGTYEQYF.

Only one count was recorded for this clonotype. Since a much larger clone is just one base distant, this may be a read error. The V gene is TRBV20-1, the J gene TRBJ1-1; D unclear. Germline lookup yields CDR1 DFQATT and CDR2 SNEGSKA (reference sequence). The CDR3 loop spans 14 amino acids. CDR3 loop: CSASRAEINTEALF. The DNA for the CDR3 is TGCAGTGCTAGTCGGGCTGAGATCAACACTGAAGCTCTCTTT.

The rearrangement joins TRBV19 to TRBJ1-2, with D perhaps matching TRBD1 (6 bases). From germline, CDR1 is LNHDA and CDR2 SQIVND (reference sequence). This CDR3 is 14 amino acids long. The V end was cut by 0 bases, the J end by 5 bases, with 10 bases between. CDR3 loop: CASSIDQGWYGYTF. CDR3 bases: TGTGCCAGTAGTATAGATCAGGGGTGGTATGGCTACACCTTC.

This clonotype was recorded at least ten times. V and J are TRBV11-2 and TRBJ2-7; no clear D gene. The ends were cut back, 3 bases at V and 7 bases at J, with 7 bases in the middle. This CDR3 region has 11 residues. Germline-derived CDR1 and CDR2 are SGHAT and FQNNGV. The CDR3 spells CASSFYGEQYF. CDR3 DNA sequence: TGTGCCAGCAGCTTCTACGGGGAGCAGTACTTC.

The V and J genes are TRBV10-1 and TRBJ2-5; D possibly uses TRBD1 or TRBD2 (5 bases each). This CDR3 comprises 15 residues. V lost 5 bases and J 1 base, leaving 14 bases between the germline ends. The germline V gene encodes CDR1 WNHNN and CDR2 SYGVQD (reference sequence). CDR3 sequence reads: CASSQGSGTQETQYF. DNA of the CDR3: TGCGCCAGCAGTCAGGGATCCGGGACCCAAGAGACCCAGTACTTC.

The chain links TRBV2 to TRBJ2-2, with D unclear. The germline CDR1 and CDR2 sequences are SNHLY and FYNNEI. V dropped 0 bases and J dropped 0 bases, with 8 bases sitting between them. The CDR3 has 16 amino acids. CDR3 sequence reads: CASSEALWPNTGELFF. The CDR3, as DNA: TGTGCCAGCAGTGAAGCGCTTTGGCCGAACACCGGGGAGCTGTTTTTT.

This clonotype has ten or more counts. This chain connects TRBV6-5 to TRBJ2-1, with D possibly being TRBD2 (7 bases). The CDR3 is 15 amino acids. Germline V gene lookup returns CDR1 MNHEY and CDR2 SVGAGI. Trimming stripped 2 bases from V and 6 bases from J, with 14 bases between. CDR3 DNA sequence: TGTGCCAGCAGTTACGGGGGGGCAGTTAGCAATGAGCAGTTCTTC. It translates to CASSYGGAVSNEQFF.

This clonotype was seen ten or more times. V gene TRBV12-3 or TRBV12-4 combines with J gene TRBJ1-5, with a tentative D call TRBD1 (5 bases). The CDR3 runs 15 residues. V was cut by 0 bases and J by 5 bases, with 11 bases left in between. The DNA of the CDR3 is TGTGCCAGCAGTTTAGCGAGGACACGAGATCAGCCCCAGCATTTT. It yields the protein CASSLARTRDQPQHF.

This clonotype occurred many times. Mismatch with germline at one junction end may stem from a read error. The chain has TRBV5-1 and TRBJ1-4, with 8 bases identical to TRBD1. Germline V lookup: CDR1 SGHRS, CDR2 YFSETQ. The CDR3 runs to 14 residues. Here the CDR3 DNA reads TGTGCCAGCAGCCCAGGACAGGGAGGGGAAAAACTGTTTTTT. Protein product: CASSPGQGGEKLFF.

This clonotype was observed at least ten times. The rearrangement links TRBV6-1 to TRBJ1-2; D not resolved. This CDR3 spans 11 amino acids. CDR1 is MNHNS and CDR2 is SASEGT in the germline V gene. Trimming pared 8 bases from V and 8 bases from J, leaving 12 bases between. CDR3 amino acids: CASSQGRGYTF. The CDR3 bases are TGTGCCAGCTCACAAGGAAGGGGCTACACCTTC.

This clonotype was observed at least ten times. The chain combines TRBV11-3 with TRBJ2-2; a weak D match, TRBD1 (6 bases). Germline lookup yields CDR1 SGHNT and CDR2 YENEEA. V was pared by 1 base and J by 4 bases, with 7 bases between. CDR3 length equals 14 residues. The CDR3 DNA follows: TGTGCCAGCAGCTTAGGGGACATCACCGGGGAGCTGTTTTTT. Residues: CASSLGDITGELFF.

This clonotype was seen ten or more times. The J gene is TRBJ2-1, the V gene TRBV12-3 or TRBV12-4; TRBD2 is a possible D gene (6 bases). This CDR3 spans 16 amino acids. The V and J ends lost 6 bases and 6 bases respectively, with 21 bases between them. The CDR3 protein is CASSTWQDGGINEQFF. The CDR3 DNA sequence: TGTGCCAGCAGCACCTGGCAGGACGGGGGTATCAATGAGCAGTTCTTC.

This clonotype has more than one count but fewer than ten. One end of the junction fails to match germline, which may point to a read error. V usage is TRBV2 and J usage is TRBJ1-2; 8 bases align to TRBD1. This CDR3 contains 18 residues. Germline lookup yields CDR1 SNHLY and CDR2 FYNNEI. Here the CDR3 reads CASSLVGTGPFTNYGYAF. The DNA for the CDR3 is TGTGCCAGCAGTCTGGTCGGGACAGGTCCTTTCACTAACTATGGCTACGCCTTC.

This clonotype was detected only a few times. CDR3 loop: CASSRPSVGGPGELFF. The CDR3, as DNA: TGTGCCAGCAGCCGCCCAAGCGTCGGGGGTCCCGGGGAGCTGTTTTTT. The rearrangement joins TRBV3-1 to TRBJ2-2; tentative D call: TRBD2 (6 bases). Between the trimmed V and J ends, which lost 4 bases and 6 bases, there was a span of 18 bases. The CDR3 contains 16 residues. Germline V gene data show CDR1 as LGHDT and CDR2 as YNNKEL (reference sequence).

This clonotype was counted ten times or more. J is TRBJ1-1 and V is TRBV30; 8 bases fit TRBD1. The CDR3 extends over 14 amino acids. Trimming removed 5 bases from V and 1 base from J; junction bases left unmatched: 6. CDR1 GTSNPN and CDR2 SVGIG come from the germline V gene (reference sequence). Written as DNA, the CDR3 is TGTGCCTGGTCTTTAGGACAGGGGAACACTGAAGCTTTCTTT. Translated: CAWSLGQGNTEAFF.

The chain links TRBV7-2 to TRBJ1-2; tentatively, D is TRBD1 (5 bases). The CDR3 totals 12 residues. The V end lost 5 bases, the J end lost 5 bases, and 9 bases lay between the germline ends. The V gene's germline CDR1 is SGHTA and CDR2 FQGNSA. Here the CDR3 DNA reads TGTGCCAGCAGCCGGGGCCTGTATGGCTACACCTTC. Protein sequence: CASSRGLYGYTF. Filled out from reference TRBV7-2 and TRBJ1-2, the complete variable domain reads GAGVSQSPSNKVTEKGKDVELRCDPISGHTALYWYRQSLGQGLEFLIYFQGNSAPDKSGLPSDRFSAERTGGSVSTLTIQRTQQEDSAVYLCASSRGLYGYTFGSGTRLTVV.